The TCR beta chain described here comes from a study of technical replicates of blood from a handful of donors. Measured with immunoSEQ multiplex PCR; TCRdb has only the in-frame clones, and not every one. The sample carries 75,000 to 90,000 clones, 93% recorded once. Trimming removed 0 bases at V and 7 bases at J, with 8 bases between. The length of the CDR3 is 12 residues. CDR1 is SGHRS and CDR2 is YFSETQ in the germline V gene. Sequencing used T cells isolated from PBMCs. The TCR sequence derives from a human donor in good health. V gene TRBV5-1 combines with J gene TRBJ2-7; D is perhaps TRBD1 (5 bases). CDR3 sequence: CASSLEDKEQYF. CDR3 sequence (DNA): TGCGCCAGCAGCTTGGAGGACAAGGAGCAGTACTTC.